This TCR beta chain appears in the sequencing data of a study of sequential checkpoint blockade in melanoma. The overall study: Arm A got nivolumab then ipilimumab; arm B the reverse, 1:1. Maintenance nivolumab came after either treatment sequence.

Treatment: randomized to nivolumab then ipilimumab (arm A) or the reverse (arm B). The table came from immunoSEQ multiplex PCR; TCRdb's copy has only in-frame clones and leaves some out. This sample has tens of thousands of clones, with roughly 81% found just once. This clone was seen only once. CDR3 size: 14 residues. The germline V gene encodes CDR1 LNHNV and CDR2 YYDKDF (reference sequence). The V and J ends lost 5 bases and 4 bases, in that order; junction bases with no gene match: 7. Sequenced material: CD8+ T cells sorted from blood (inferred from file names), taken from a patient given nivolumab and ipilimumab in sequence. This sequence was found in a human donor with melanoma. The chain is built from TRBV15 and TRBJ1-2; 7 nucleotides align to TRBD1. CDR3 nucleotide sequence: TGTGCCACCAGCCCTACCGGGACAGCCTATGGCTACACCTTC. It encodes CATSPTGTAYGYTF.